The 5 T cell receptor beta chains given below trace back to one sample, sequenced in a study of cytomegalovirus exposure and HLA in healthy donors. The PCR was carried out with 60 Vbeta primers and 13 Jbeta primers. The method was immunoSEQ multiplex PCR; TCRdb's version includes in-frame clones alone and lacks a portion of them. The profile shows 90,000 to 100,000 clones, around 9.6% of them singletons. Sample: PBMCs. These TCRs come from a man between 50 and 59 years old in good health and CMV-seropositive.

Only a few counts were recorded for this clone. The chain couples TRBV29-1 to TRBJ1-2, with 7 bases lining up with TRBD1. This CDR3 region has 13 residues. The germline CDR1 and CDR2 sequences are SQVTM and ANQGSEA. V lost 6 bases to trimming and J lost 1 base; unmatched junction nucleotides: 5. CDR3 bases: TGCAGCGTCGAGGGGGACAGTAACTATGGCTACACCTTC. This translates into CSVEGDSNYGYTF. Filled out from reference TRBV29-1 and TRBJ1-2, the complete variable domain reads SAVISQKPSRDICQRGTSLTIQCQVDSQVTMMFWYRQQPGQSLTLIATANQGSEATYESGFVIDKFPISRPNLTFSTLTVSNMSPEDSSIYLCSVEGDSNYGYTFGSGTRLTVV.

This clone was counted between two and nine times. V usage is TRBV19 and J usage is TRBJ2-7, with D perhaps matching TRBD2 (5 bases). Trimming left V 0 bases short and J 6 bases short, with 12 bases between. CDR3 length equals 14 residues. The germline gives CDR1 LNHDA, CDR2 SQIVND (reference sequence). The CDR3 coding sequence is TGTGCCAGTAGTATAGAATCGGGGTGGGGCGAGCAGTACTTC. Translated, it gives CASSIESGWGEQYF.

The chain uses TRBV18 and TRBJ1-1; 8 positions agree with TRBD1. This CDR3 is built from 14 residues. Germline V gene data show CDR1 as KGHSH and CDR2 as LQKENI. Trimming took 4 bases from V and 3 from J; bases not matched to a gene: 4. The chain's CDR3 is CASSLNRGDTEAFF. The DNA of the CDR3 is TGTGCCAGCTCACTAAACAGGGGGGACACTGAAGCTTTCTTT.

This clone was counted a few times. The genes are TRBV28 and TRBJ2-4; D perhaps matches TRBD1 (6 bases). Per germline, CDR1 MDHEN and CDR2 SYDVKM. V was pared by 1 base and J by 0 bases, with 19 bases between. CDR3 length: 19 amino acids. CDR3 DNA: TGTGCCAGCAGTTTATTCGGCGGCAGGGGATCTGTAGCCAAAAACATTCAGTACTTC. Protein sequence: CASSLFGGRGSVAKNIQYF.

This rearrangement joins TRBV7-9 to TRBJ2-1, with a possible D match to TRBD1 (6 bases). In germline, CDR1 is SEHNR, CDR2 FQNEAQ (reference sequence). This CDR3 has 13 residues. Trimming pared 7 bases from V and 2 bases from J, leaving 9 bases between. The CDR3 protein is CASIGTPYNEQFF. The DNA for the CDR3 is TGTGCCAGCATCGGGACACCCTACAATGAGCAGTTCTTC.